One sample yielded the 31 T cell receptor beta chains listed below, sequenced in a study of CD8 T cells in Susac syndrome. Random hexamers served to reverse transcribe about 0.5 to 1 ug RNA. TCRdb reprocessed the immunoSEQ multiplex PCR reads via MiXCR and lists one record per CDR3 protein. The repertoire consists of about 120,000 distinct CDR3 sequences, with nearly 95% occurring once and the leading ten covering more than 0.13%. Material for sequencing was CD4+ T cells from PBMCs. Every receptor here comes from a human donor in good health.

The V and J genes are TRBV7-2 and TRBJ2-7, with D unclear. V lost 5 bases to trimming and J lost 9 bases, with 14 bases between them. The CDR3 sequence is 12 residues long. From germline, CDR1 is SGHTA and CDR2 FQGNSA. The CDR3: CASSPEFSGQYF. The CDR3 nucleotides read TGTGCCAGCAGCCCCGAATTTTCAGGGCAGTACTTC.

Concerning this clonotype: This CDR3 fails to terminate in the conserved phenylalanine or tryptophan, so it likely reflects a read error. The limits of the CDR3 on the DNA are not certain, so only TCRdb's listed CDR3 is given. The chain is built from TRBV21-1 and TRBJ2-7; whether TRBD1, the table's D call, matches the DNA was not checked. TRBV21-1 represents a pseudogene. The length of the CDR3 is 18 amino acids, counting both ends. CDR3 amino acids: CASSKPGGGQGRAVLERI.

This chain links TRBV11-2 with TRBJ2-2; D gene uncertain. Germline-derived CDR1 and CDR2 are SGHAT and FQNNGV. V was cut by 0 bases and J by 8 bases, with 16 bases left in between. The CDR3 is 16 residues long. The CDR3 region is CASSLEPHSVVGELFF. CDR3 nucleotides: TGTGCCAGCAGCTTAGAACCCCACTCTGTGGTTGGGGAGCTGTTTTTT.

The chain combines TRBV5-1 with TRBJ1-5; D is unclear. This CDR3 comprises 13 residues. The ends were cut back, 4 bases at V and 5 bases at J, with 10 bases in the middle. CDR1 is SGHRS, CDR2 YFSETQ, per germline. This CDR3 reads CASSPGWDQPQHF. DNA of the CDR3: TGCGCCAGCAGCCCTGGATGGGATCAGCCCCAGCATTTT.

This clonotype was seen once. The rearrangement uses TRBV6-2 or TRBV6-3 and TRBJ2-1, with TRBD2 matching over 7 bases. Losses at the gene ends were 2 bases for V and 1 base for J; bases not matched to a gene: 2. The CDR3 runs to 15 residues. CDR1 and CDR2 from the germline V gene are MNHEY and SVGEGT. In nucleotides, the CDR3 is TGTGCCAGCAGTTACCCCGGGAGGTCCTACAATGAGCAGTTCTTC. This gives the protein CASSYPGRSYNEQFF.

This clonotype was detected only once. V is TRBV18 and J is TRBJ2-2; D perhaps matches TRBD2 (6 bases). CDR3 length: 14 amino acids. Between the trimmed V and J ends, which lost 2 bases and 6 bases, there was a span of 10 bases. The germline V gene encodes CDR1 KGHSH and CDR2 LQKENI. CDR3 sequence (DNA): TGTGCCAGCTCACCAACCAGGGAGGCCGGGGAGCTGTTTTTT. It specifies CASSPTREAGELFF.

The V call is TRBV5-4, the J call TRBJ2-4; unclear D gene. This CDR3 comprises 15 residues. V was shortened by 0 bases and J by 7 bases, with 14 bases between the two germline ends. The germline V gene encodes CDR1 SGHNT and CDR2 YYREEE (reference sequence). CDR3 nucleotide sequence: TGTGCCAGCAGCTTGGGAGGCGGACCGACCAACATTCAGTACTTC. This gives the protein CASSLGGGPTNIQYF.

V usage is TRBV20-1 and J usage is TRBJ2-1; D is ambiguous. The length of the CDR3 is 15 residues. The ends were cut back, 2 bases at V and 0 bases at J, with 11 bases in the middle. Germline CDR1 DFQATT, CDR2 SNEGSKA (reference sequence). The CDR3, as DNA: TGCAGTGCTAGAAAGGTTAGCACCTCCTACAATGAGCAGTTCTTC. It encodes CSARKVSTSYNEQFF.

The chain's CDR3 is CSVGQGSGSNQPQHF. The CDR3, as DNA: TGCAGCGTCGGACAGGGGTCTGGTAGCAATCAGCCCCAGCATTTT. The rearrangement joins TRBV29-1 to TRBJ1-5, with TRBD1 identical over 9 bases. The germline gives CDR1 SQVTM, CDR2 ANQGSEA. J lost 0 bases, V lost 6 bases, and 6 bases had no gene match. The length of the CDR3 is 15 residues.

The chain is built from TRBV5-1 and TRBJ1-2; D gene unclear. Trimming removed 5 bases at V and 4 bases at J, with 15 bases between. Germline values: CDR1 SGHRS, CDR2 YFSETQ. The CDR3 spans 14 residues. DNA for the CDR3: TGCGCCAGCAGTTTCGTGCGAGGTGCCTATGGCTACACCTTC. Its translation: CASSFVRGAYGYTF.

The chain carries TRBV20-1 and TRBJ1-3, with D hard to call. The germline gives CDR1 DFQATT, CDR2 SNEGSKA (reference sequence). The CDR3 is 13 residues long. Deletions cut 3 bases from V and 4 bases from J, with 10 bases between. CDR3 coding DNA: TGCAGTGCTAGTCATTTGTCGGGAAACACCATATATTTT. Encoded protein: CSASHLSGNTIYF.

The CDR3 sequence: CSVEEPTGVNEQFF. In DNA, the CDR3 is TGCAGCGTGGAGGAGCCGACCGGAGTCAATGAGCAGTTCTTC. V is TRBV29-1 and J is TRBJ2-1; a possible D gene is TRBD2 (5 bases). V shed 6 bases and J shed 6 bases, with 18 bases lying between them. The CDR3 sequence is 14 residues long. CDR1 is SQVTM and CDR2 is ANQGSEA in the germline V gene.

The CDR3 sequence: CASSGEARNNEQFF. The CDR3 nucleotides are TGTGCCAGCAGTGGGGAAGCCCGGAACAATGAGCAGTTCTTC. The rearrangement joins TRBV6-5 to TRBJ2-1; no reliable D call. CDR1 is MNHEY, CDR2 SVGAGI, per germline. There are 14 residues in the CDR3. Deletions cut 5 bases from V and 5 bases from J, with 13 bases between.

The chain couples TRBV7-9 to TRBJ1-1; the D gene is possibly TRBD1 (6 bases). Per germline, CDR1 SEHNR and CDR2 FQNEAQ (reference sequence). The germline V and J ends were trimmed by 5 bases and 0 bases, with 19 bases remaining between them. This CDR3 is 17 amino acids long. The CDR3 bases are TGTGCCAGCAGCCAACCCACAGGGTCTTCAATGAACACTGAAGCTTTCTTT. It translates to CASSQPTGSSMNTEAFF.

The V gene is TRBV7-2, the J gene TRBJ1-6; 10 nucleotides align to TRBD1. The CDR3 consists of 19 residues. The J segment lost 6 bases and the V segment lost 0 bases, leaving 11 bases of the junction unmatched. CDR1 and CDR2 from the germline V gene are SGHTA and FQGNSA. The CDR3 spells CASSLASPGQGFGNSPLHF. CDR3 bases: TGTGCCAGCAGCTTAGCATCACCGGGACAGGGGTTTGGTAATTCACCCCTCCACTTT.

V is TRBV7-2 and J is TRBJ1-1; 8 nucleotides match TRBD1. CDR1 and CDR2 (germline): SGHTA, FQGNSA. V lost 5 bases to trimming and J lost 3 bases; unmatched junction nucleotides: 11. This CDR3 comprises 16 residues. The CDR3 here is CASSPPRTGSDTEAFF. The CDR3 bases are TGTGCCAGCAGCCCCCCCCGGACAGGGTCGGACACTGAAGCTTTCTTT.

The chain links TRBV7-2 to TRBJ2-1; 8 nucleotides line up with TRBD1. Germline assignment: CDR1 SGHTA and CDR2 FQGNSA. This CDR3 region has 14 residues. V shed 5 bases, J shed 5 bases, and the junction held 5 bases outside the gene matches. CDR3 DNA sequence: TGTGCCAGCAGCCTCGGGACAGGCAACAATGAGCAGTTCTTC. Translating gives CASSLGTGNNEQFF.

The chain is built from TRBV5-6 and TRBJ1-1, with no clear D. This CDR3 contains 12 residues. The V end was cut by 3 bases, the J end by 6 bases, with 9 bases between. In germline, CDR1 is SGHDT, CDR2 YYEEEE. This chain's CDR3 is CASSSAAPEAFF. CDR3 nucleotide sequence: TGTGCCAGCAGCTCGGCCGCCCCTGAAGCTTTCTTT.

The V and J genes are TRBV27 and TRBJ1-6, with D tentatively TRBD1 (5 bases). CDR1 and CDR2 from the germline V gene are MNHEY and SMNVEV (reference sequence). The V and J ends lost 4 bases and 5 bases respectively, with 21 bases between them. There are 18 residues in the CDR3. Written as DNA, the CDR3 is TGTGCCAGCAGTTCCTTACTTCTTCGGGGCGCGAATAATTCACCCCTCCACTTT. It encodes CASSSLLLRGANNSPLHF.

CDR3 residues: CASSRKRGGYTDTQYF. The CDR3 DNA follows: TGTGCCAGCAGTAGAAAGAGGGGGGGATACACAGATACGCAGTATTTT. The V and J genes are TRBV6-1 and TRBJ2-3; TRBD2 might be the D (7 bases). The V gene lost 5 bases and the J gene lost 2 bases, with 17 bases spanning the gap. Germline V gene data show CDR1 as MNHNS and CDR2 as SASEGT. The CDR3 has 16 amino acids.

CDR3 protein: CSVETRGSSYEQYF. DNA for the CDR3: TGCAGCGTTGAGACCAGGGGCAGCTCCTACGAGCAGTACTTC. The J gene is TRBJ2-7, the V gene TRBV29-1, with D maybe TRBD1 (6 bases). V was shortened by 3 bases and J by 0 bases, with 12 bases between the two germline ends. The CDR3 runs to 14 residues. CDR1 is SQVTM and CDR2 is ANQGSEA in the germline V gene.

This chain joins TRBV20-1 and TRBJ2-2; weak D call: TRBD2 (5 bases). This CDR3 is 15 amino acids long. CDR1 and CDR2 (germline): DFQATT, SNEGSKA (reference sequence). Trimming took off 3 bases at V and 0 bases at J, with 11 bases between the two ends. DNA for the CDR3: TGCAGTGCTAGGAGGGAGTTCCCGAACACCGGGGAGCTGTTTTTT. This translates into CSARREFPNTGELFF.

The chain has TRBV5-6 and TRBJ2-5; TRBD1 might be the D (5 bases). Germline loops: CDR1 SGHDT, CDR2 YYEEEE. The CDR3 runs to 13 residues. V was clipped by 2 bases and J by 3 bases, with 8 bases between them. In nucleotides, the CDR3 is TGTGCCAGCAGCTTACGCAGGGAAGAGACCCAGTACTTC. The encoded protein is CASSLRREETQYF. Based on the CDR3 plus reference TRBV5-6 and TRBJ2-5, the full variable domain is DAGVTQSPTHLIKTRGQQVTLRCSPKSGHDTVSWYQQALGQGPQFIFQYYEEEERQRGNFPDRFSGHQFPNYSSELNVNALLLGDSALYLCASSLRREETQYFGPGTRLLVL.

The V gene is TRBV29-1, the J gene TRBJ2-3; tentative D call: TRBD2 (6 bases). Germline V gives CDR1 SQVTM, CDR2 ANQGSEA. Trimming took off 0 bases at V and 0 bases at J, with 16 bases between the two ends. This CDR3 spans 17 amino acids. The CDR3 protein is CSVEDPGDGSSTDTQYF. In DNA form, the CDR3 reads TGCAGCGTTGAAGATCCGGGGGACGGATCTAGCACAGATACGCAGTATTTT.

This chain's CDR3 is CASSLVRGGYNEQFF. In DNA form, the CDR3 reads TGTGCCAGCAGCTTAGTGCGGGGGGGATACAATGAGCAGTTCTTC. This chain connects TRBV7-2 to TRBJ2-1; 9 positions agree with TRBD2. Germline assignment: CDR1 SGHTA and CDR2 FQGNSA. Trimming removed 1 base from V and 4 bases from J; junction bases left unmatched: 2. The CDR3 has 15 amino acids.

J is TRBJ1-2 and V is TRBV29-1, with a tentative D call TRBD1 (5 bases). This CDR3 contains 12 residues. Trimming cost V 3 bases and J 4 bases, with 9 bases left between them. The germline gives CDR1 SQVTM, CDR2 ANQGSEA. CDR3 loop: CSVEAGTYGYTF. DNA of the CDR3: TGCAGCGTTGAGGCAGGGACCTATGGCTACACCTTC.

The chain joins TRBV7-2 to TRBJ1-5, with 7 nucleotides matching TRBD1. Per the germline V gene, CDR1 is SGHTA and CDR2 is FQGNSA. V trimming: 5 bases; J trimming: 7 bases; junction bases outside the gene matches: 11. This CDR3 contains 15 residues. In DNA, the CDR3 is TGTGCCAGCAGCCCAAGACAGGGAGTAAGACAGCCCCAGCATTTT. Amino acid sequence: CASSPRQGVRQPQHF.

This chain connects TRBV6-2 or TRBV6-3 to TRBJ2-3; D perhaps matches TRBD2 (5 bases). Germline V gene sequence: CDR1 MNHEY, CDR2 SVGEGT. This CDR3 comprises 15 residues. V was shortened by 6 bases and J by 3 bases, with 16 bases between the two germline ends. The DNA for the CDR3 is TGTGCCAGCAGACCGGCCGCCGGCGGGACAGATACGCAGTATTTT. Translated, it gives CASRPAAGGTDTQYF.

J is TRBJ2-6 and V is TRBV20-1; no definite D call. The V gene's germline CDR1 is DFQATT and CDR2 SNEGSKA (reference sequence). The CDR3 sequence is 16 residues long. V lost 6 bases to trimming and J lost 0 bases, with 15 bases between them. The DNA of the CDR3 is TGCAGTGCCGAAGGACCGCTGAGCTCTGGGGCCAACGTCCTGACTTTC. This gives the protein CSAEGPLSSGANVLTF.

V is TRBV25-1 and J is TRBJ1-2; D not certain. This CDR3 is 11 amino acids long. Deletions cut 4 bases from V and 5 bases from J, with 5 bases between. Germline loops: CDR1 MGHDK, CDR2 SYGVNS. CDR3: CASSADYGYTF. For the CDR3, the DNA is TGTGCCAGCAGTGCTGATTATGGCTACACCTTC.

J is TRBJ1-1 and V is TRBV11-2; D uncertain. Germline-derived CDR1 and CDR2 are SGHAT and FQNNGV. The length of the CDR3 is 12 residues. Trimming stripped 4 bases from V and 4 bases from J, with 7 bases between. The DNA for the CDR3 is TGTGCCAGCAGCTCCGCGGGCACTGAAGCTTTCTTT. It encodes CASSSAGTEAFF.